The entry below describes one T cell receptor (beta chain). From blood CD8+ and CD4+ T cells, the TCR beta chain was sequenced. Negative isolation yielded CD4+ and CD8+ T cells, and FACS enriched TEMRA cells. V dropped 1 base and J dropped 4 bases, with 14 bases sitting between them. This CDR3 has 15 residues. Germline V CDR1 and CDR2: LNHNV, YYDKDF (reference sequence). The data were taken from a study of CD8 T cells in Susac syndrome. When the RNA was reverse transcribed, random hexamers were used with an input of roughly 0.45 to 1 ug. TCR beta CDR3 was amplified by immunoSEQ covering 54 Vbeta and 13 Jbeta. TCRdb passed the immunoSEQ multiplex PCR reads through MiXCR, listing each CDR3 protein once. The data contain some 400,000 distinct CDR3 sequences, approximately 89% of them singletons.

This TCR was recovered from a human donor with multiple sclerosis. This chain joins TRBV15 and TRBJ2-7; the D gene is possibly TRBD1 (6 bases). The sequenced material came from CD8+ T cells from PBMCs. The CDR3 protein is CATSRVVQGRYEQYF. CDR3 bases: TGTGCCACCAGCAGAGTCGTGCAGGGGCGATACGAGCAGTACTTC.